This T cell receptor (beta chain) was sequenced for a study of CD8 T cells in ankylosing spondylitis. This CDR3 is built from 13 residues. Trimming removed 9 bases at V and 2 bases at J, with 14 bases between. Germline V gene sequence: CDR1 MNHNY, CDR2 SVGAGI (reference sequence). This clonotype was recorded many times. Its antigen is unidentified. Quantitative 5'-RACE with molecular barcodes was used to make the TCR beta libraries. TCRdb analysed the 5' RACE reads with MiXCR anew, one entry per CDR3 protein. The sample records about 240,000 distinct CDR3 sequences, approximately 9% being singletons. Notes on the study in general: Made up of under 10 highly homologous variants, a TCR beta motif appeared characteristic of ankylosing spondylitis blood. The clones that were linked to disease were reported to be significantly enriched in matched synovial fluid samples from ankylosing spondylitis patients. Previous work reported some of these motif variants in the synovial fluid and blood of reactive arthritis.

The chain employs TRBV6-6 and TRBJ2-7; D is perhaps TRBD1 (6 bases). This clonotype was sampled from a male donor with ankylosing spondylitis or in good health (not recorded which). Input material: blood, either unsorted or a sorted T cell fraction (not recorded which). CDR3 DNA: TGTGCCAGTTCGCCCGGGACAACCTACGAGCAGTACTTC. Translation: CASSPGTTYEQYF.